These 4 T cell receptor beta chains were all obtained from the same sample, sequenced in a study of T-cell memory formation after mild COVID-19. TCRdb analysed the 5' RACE reads with MiXCR anew, one entry per CDR3 protein. The sample carries just over 150,000 distinct CDR3 sequences, about a third recorded once. What was sequenced was PBMCs or a T cell subset sorted from them (not recorded which). The receptors were sampled from an adult woman who had mild COVID-19 (a few samples of this study predate the infection). Cell type and time point are not known.

The table lists this clonotype with a few counts. The CDR3 DNA follows: TGTGCCAGCAGCTTAGGGAGCGGGAGTATCCAAGAGACCCAGTACTTC. It specifies CASSLGSGSIQETQYF. The V call is TRBV7-9, the J call TRBJ2-5; 8 nucleotides match TRBD2. Germline V lookup: CDR1 SEHNR, CDR2 FQNEAQ (reference sequence). The CDR3 is made up of 16 amino acids. V lost 1 base to trimming and J lost 1 base; unmatched junction nucleotides: 5.

Written as DNA, the CDR3 is TGCAGTGCTAGAACGGCGGGAAACAATGAGCAGTTCTTC. This translates into CSARTAGNNEQFF. This chain uses TRBV20-1 with TRBJ2-1, with D possibly being TRBD2 (6 bases). CDR1 and CDR2 (germline): DFQATT, SNEGSKA (reference sequence). V gave up 2 bases and J gave up 5 bases, with 10 bases separating them. CDR3 size: 13 residues.

This chain links TRBV2 with TRBJ2-3, with no clear D. CDR3 size: 12 residues. Germline V lookup: CDR1 SNHLY, CDR2 FYNNEI. Trimming left V 5 bases short and J 10 bases short, with 13 bases between. This chain's CDR3 is CASSWADPSQYF. As DNA, the CDR3 is TGTGCCAGCAGTTGGGCCGACCCTTCGCAGTATTTT.

The chain is built from TRBV2 and TRBJ1-4; TRBD1 aligns across 8 bases. The length of the CDR3 is 16 residues. Germline-derived CDR1 and CDR2 are SNHLY and FYNNEI. The junction had 8 bases not matched to a gene; V was cut back by 0 bases and J by 8 bases. This CDR3 reads CASSEAPQGTGEKLFF. The CDR3 nucleotides are TGTGCCAGCAGTGAAGCGCCCCAGGGGACAGGAGAAAAACTGTTTTTT.